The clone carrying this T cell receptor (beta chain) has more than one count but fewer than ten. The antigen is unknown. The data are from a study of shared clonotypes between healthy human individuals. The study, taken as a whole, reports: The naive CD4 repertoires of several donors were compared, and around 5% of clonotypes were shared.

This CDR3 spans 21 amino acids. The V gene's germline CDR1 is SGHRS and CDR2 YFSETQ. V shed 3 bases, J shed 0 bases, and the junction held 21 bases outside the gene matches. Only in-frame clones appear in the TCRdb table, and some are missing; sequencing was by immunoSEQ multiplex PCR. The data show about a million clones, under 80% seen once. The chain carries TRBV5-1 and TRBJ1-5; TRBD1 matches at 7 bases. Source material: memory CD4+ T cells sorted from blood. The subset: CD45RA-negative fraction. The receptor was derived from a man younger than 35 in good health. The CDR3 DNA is TGCGCCAGCAGCTCCCGGACAGGTTCCCCGATTGGGGTTTATAGCAATCAGCCCCAGCATTTT. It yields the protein CASSSRTGSPIGVYSNQPQHF.